The clone carrying this T cell receptor (beta chain) was detected many times. V lost 6 bases to trimming and J lost 3 bases; unmatched junction nucleotides: 7. Germline assignment: CDR1 LNHDA and CDR2 SQIVND (reference sequence). The CDR3 spans 15 residues. The data originate from a study of CD8+CD57+ T cells in acquired aplastic anemia. For CDR3 and TCR beta VDJ profiling, genomic DNA was the template used. TCRdb itself ran the reads through MiXCR, one entry per CDR3 protein. Among about 130,000 distinct CDR3 sequences listed, around 50% were seen once. This clonotype was obtained from a human donor in good health, serving as a control. The chain is built from TRBV19 and TRBJ1-2, with 10 bases lining up with TRBD1. Material for sequencing was sorted CD4+, CD8+, or CD8+CD57+ T cells (not recorded which) from PBMCs. The CDR3, as DNA: TGTGCCAGTAGGACAGGGGGCTTGGGGGACTATGGCTACACCTTC. As protein: CASRTGGLGDYGYTF.